Listed below are T cell receptor beta chains from one sample, sequenced in a study of vaccination and CD4 T cells after COVID-19. Each CDR3 protein gets one entry after TCRdb re-called the PCR reads with MiXCR. The sample records around 17,000 distinct CDR3 sequences, around 60% being singletons. For these TCRs, the target antigens are not known. The material sequenced was CD4+ T cells from blood, cultured in vitro. The receptors originated from a human donor who had recovered from COVID-19. CDR3s include the opening cysteine and the closing phenylalanine or tryptophan. A D gene is named only where the DNA matches it firmly. Clone size is not always given. Where it is, it says once, few, many or a class for expanded clones.

J: TRBJ1-2; V: TRBV19; D: -; size: -; CDR3: CASSLNPRWASVGYTF; DNA: TGTGCCAGTAGCCTTAACCCCAGGTGGGCTTCGGTAGGCTACACCTTC
J: TRBJ2-1; V: TRBV27; D: TRBD2; size: -; CDR3: CASSLGGSYNEQFF; DNA: TGTGCCAGCAGTCTGGGGGGGTCCTACAATGAGCAGTTCTTC
J: TRBJ1-2; V: TRBV7-9; D: -; size: -; CDR3: CASSLARRGRNYGYTF; DNA: TGTGCCAGCAGCTTAGCGCGACGGGGGCGGAACTATGGCTACACCTTC
J: TRBJ1-1; V: TRBV30; D: -; size: -; CDR3: CAWSLRYTEAFF; DNA: TGTGCCTGGAGCCTCCGGTACACTGAAGCTTTCTTT
J: TRBJ2-2; V: TRBV4-2; D: -; size: -; CDR3: CASSQDLRSRGELFF; DNA: TGTGCCAGCAGCCAAGATCTCAGGTCACGCGGGGAGCTGTTTTTT
J: TRBJ2-7; V: TRBV30; D: TRBD2; size: -; CDR3: CAWSRTSRYYEQYF; DNA: TGTGCCTGGAGCAGGACTAGTCGTTACTACGAGCAGTACTTC
J: TRBJ2-5; V: TRBV2; D: -; size: -; CDR3: CASSPNRDQETQYF; DNA: TGTGCCAGCAGCCCCAACAGGGATCAAGAGACCCAGTACTTC
J: TRBJ1-5; V: TRBV10-3; D: -; size: -; CDR3: CAIGWGGNDQPQHF; DNA: TGTGCCATCGGCTGGGGTGGGAACGATCAGCCCCAGCATTTT
J: TRBJ1-6; V: TRBV20-1; D: -; size: -; CDR3: CSARDTGTGPNSPLYF; DNA: TGCAGTGCTAGAGATACCGGGACGGGCCCAAATTCACCCCTCTACTTT
J: TRBJ2-3; V: TRBV7-6; D: -; size: -; CDR3: CASSPQLGVALYTQYF; DNA: TGTGCCAGCAGCCCCCAATTAGGGGTCGCGTTATATACGCAGTATTTT
J: TRBJ1-5; V: TRBV7-9; D: TRBD1; size: medium-sized; CDR3: CASSPQGGNQPQHF; DNA: TGTGCCAGCAGCCCACAGGGGGGCAATCAGCCCCAGCATTTT
J: TRBJ1-1; V: TRBV6-1; D: TRBD1; size: few; CDR3: CASSVGTGDFNTEAFF; DNA: TGTGCCAGCAGTGTCGGGACAGGGGATTTTAACACTGAAGCTTTCTTT
J: TRBJ1-1; V: TRBV27; D: -; size: few; CDR3: CASRGGARAEAFF; DNA: TGTGCCAGCCGGGGGGGGGCGCGCGCTGAAGCTTTCTTT
J: TRBJ1-1; V: TRBV11-3; D: -; size: few; CDR3: CASSNHGGNTEAFF; DNA: TGTGCCAGCAGCAACCACGGGGGTAACACTGAAGCTTTCTTT
J: TRBJ1-1; V: TRBV10-3; D: -; size: -; CDR3: CAISEWGQGNTEAFF; DNA: TGTGCCATCAGTGAGTGGGGCCAGGGAAACACTGAAGCTTTCTTT
J: TRBJ1-2; V: TRBV6-5; D: TRBD1; size: -; CDR3: CASRYGQGNYGYTF; DNA: TGTGCCAGCAGATACGGACAGGGGAACTATGGCTACACCTTC
J: TRBJ2-3; V: TRBV29-1; D: -; size: -; CDR3: CSVERGRSTDTQYF; DNA: TGCAGCGTTGAGCGGGGCAGAAGCACAGATACGCAGTATTTT
J: TRBJ1-2; V: TRBV7-9; D: -; size: large; CDR3: CASSLGSGNYGYTF; DNA: TGTGCCAGCAGCTTAGGGTCGGGAAACTATGGCTACACCTTC
J: TRBJ1-5; V: TRBV6-4; D: -; size: few; CDR3: CALLNAVRAHQPQHF; DNA: TGTGCCCTCCTCAACGCGGTGAGGGCCCATCAGCCCCAGCATTTT
J: TRBJ1-6; V: TRBV6-5; D: -; size: once; CDR3: CASSYSSSGANSPLHF; DNA: TGTGCCAGCAGTTATAGTTCTAGCGGGGCTAATTCACCCCTCCACTTT
J: TRBJ2-3; V: TRBV25-1; D: -; size: -; CDR3: CASSEGVLSTDTQYF; DNA: TGTGCCAGCAGTGAAGGTGTTCTTAGCACAGATACGCAGTATTTT
J: TRBJ2-7; V: TRBV5-1; D: -; size: -; CDR3: CASTPGAGSFYEQYF; DNA: TGCGCCAGCACCCCAGGGGCAGGGTCATTCTACGAGCAGTACTTC
J: TRBJ2-7; V: TRBV28; D: -; size: -; CDR3: CASSQQGGRDEQYF; DNA: TGTGCCAGCAGTCAACAGGGTGGCCGGGACGAGCAGTACTTC
J: TRBJ1-1; V: TRBV20-1; D: -; size: -; CDR3: CSASSGLNTEAFF; DNA: TGCAGTGCTAGCAGTGGATTGAACACTGAAGCTTTCTTT
J: TRBJ2-7; V: TRBV10-3; D: -; size: -; CDR3: CAISDSPPIVSYEQYF; DNA: TGTGCCATCAGTGACTCCCCTCCGATAGTCTCCTACGAGCAGTACTTC